This T cell receptor (beta chain) was obtained from a study of blood T cell repertoires in COVID-19 (dated by TCRdb to 2018 to 2021). Notes on the research overall: Collaborator samples came from the United States, Italy and Spain and covered acute and convalescent phases of COVID-19. The samples were drawn from the first 160 participants of the ongoing ImmuneRACE study and from more than 1,000 subjects provided by 6 global collaborators. The material from the prospective study consisted of cDNA or gDNA derived from T cells, B-cell-depleted T cells, or PBMCs. The sample metadata nearly always contained a de-identified subject ID, COVID-19 status, age in years and sex. Subjects who had been exposed to COVID-19, were actively infected with it, or had recovered from it provided the deeply sampled blood TCRbeta repertoires that made up the dataset. Where available, HLA class I and class II types were obtained from metadata supplied by the sample provider rather than from assay-based typing. The repertoires were made available in a free public database intended to serve as a resource for research on the immune response to SARS-CoV-2.

Trimming takes 6 bases off V and 4 bases off J; junction bases not matched to a gene: 9. The CDR3 covers 16 residues, taking in both the cysteine and the phenylalanine. CDR3 DNA only is kept here, 48 bases in frame from base 1. Reading the germline V gene (reference sequence) gives CDR1 SEHNR and CDR2 FQNEAQ. TCRbeta CDR3 regions were amplified from genomic DNA using the immunoSEQ Assay, a bias-controlled multiplex PCR. In the source study's methods: The number of nucleated cells in each sample was estimated from the amplification of reference gene primers within the assay. To quantify the absolute abundance of each unique TCRbeta CDR3 rearrangement, sequence reads were collapsed and filtered. For each sample, productive Simpson clonality was calculated as the square root of Simpson's diversity index across productive rearrangements. What TCRdb holds here is the immuneACCESS table cut down to in-frame rearrangements. Part of the clones is not present; checked against another copy, under half of the missing clones reflect an unresolved V gene, and the others are unexplained. V and J calls plus clone size are reproduced from that table; the DNA served to infer D and trimming. The sample table shows about 180,000 clones, and approximately 85% are seen once. 6.2% of the sample is taken by the ten largest.

General study outcomes and caveats: The quantity of clinical and demographic metadata differed by source and by participant and was supplied without curation.

Turning to this clone: Which antigen it targets is not known. Base qualities were left out, and no much larger clone turns up one base away.

Participants in the prospective study were enrolled through a virtual design, were aged roughly 18 to 100 years, and lived in roughly 24 United States geographic areas. In the prospective study, cohorts were assigned on the basis of participant-reported clinical history obtained from a screening survey and a study questionnaire. Recovered participants in ImmuneRACE Cohort 3 were defined by two consecutive negative NP/OP PCR tests, clearance by a healthcare professional, or resolution of symptoms. In the prospective study, whole blood, serum and a nasopharyngeal or oropharyngeal swab were collected from each participant by mobile phlebotomists. Over an approximately 2-month period, participants in the prospective study had the option of providing additional blood draws and questionnaires. Before DNA extraction, blood samples from the prospective study were shipped at room temperature or frozen.

The specimen sequenced was PBMCs or T cells enriched from blood (not recorded which). This receptor was identified in a man between 35 and 55 years old who had recovered from COVID-19. The rearrangement joined TRBV7-9 to TRBJ1-6, and 7 junctional nucleotides match TRBD1. This receptor carries the CDR3 CASSYKGGSYNSPLHF. The sequenced DNA is TGTGCCAGCAGTTACAAAGGGGGCAGTTATAATTCACCCCTCCACTTT.